This entry describes one T cell receptor (beta chain). Original handling: Cell counts per sample came from amplifying reference gene primers. The assay was immunoSEQ multiplex PCR, and TCRdb's table has in-frame clones only and misses some. Clone size and the V and J calls come from that table; the DNA yielded D and trimming. Here the sample spans about 140,000 clones, about 76% being singletons. These data belong to a study of blood T cell repertoires in COVID-19. Study information: Samples came from the United States, Italy and Spain, spanning acute and convalescent COVID-19. PBMCs, B-cell-depleted T cells, or T cells were the source of the cDNA or gDNA that made up the material.

CDR1 is SGHTS and CDR2 is YDEGEE in the germline V gene. With V trimmed by 1 base and J by 4 bases, 4 bases remained unmatched. The CDR3 loop spans 15 amino acids. V gene TRBV5-8 combines with J gene TRBJ1-2, with 10 bases matching TRBD1. The source material was peripheral blood. The sequence was collected from a human donor in a cohort sampled during active COVID-19. In nucleotides, the CDR3 is TGTGCCAGCAGCTTGAAGACAGGGGGCGCCTATGGCTACACCTTC. It translates to CASSLKTGGAYGYTF.